Each of the 5 T cell receptor beta chains below was sequenced from the same sample in a study of shared clonotypes between healthy human individuals. The table came from immunoSEQ multiplex PCR; TCRdb's copy has only in-frame clones and leaves some out. Of 650,000 to 700,000 clones in the sample, about 92% were seen once. Sequencing was carried out using memory CD8+ T cells from PBMCs. The subset is: CD45RO+ cells pooled with CCR7-negative TemRA cells. The source is a man aged 18-30 years in good health. Some clones in this sample may be carry-over from other donors' samples.

CDR3 region: CASSSDYLVHEQYF. CDR3 DNA: TGTGCCAGCAGCTCGGACTACCTCGTCCACGAGCAGTACTTC. The chain combines TRBV11-1 with TRBJ2-7, with TRBD2 as a possible D gene (6 bases). Germline assignment: CDR1 SGHAT and CDR2 FQDESV (reference sequence). Trimming cost V 4 bases and J 5 bases, with 15 bases left between them. The CDR3 is 14 amino acids. Full variable domain (rest looked up from reference TRBV11-1 and TRBJ2-7): EAEVAQSPRYKITEKSQAVAFWCDPISGHATLYWYRQILGQGPELLVQFQDESVVDDSQLPKDRFSAERLKGVDSTLKIQPAELGDSAMYLCASSSDYLVHEQYFGPGTRLTVT.

This clone was seen a few times. The genes are TRBV25-1 and TRBJ1-1; D is ambiguous. The CDR3 has 13 amino acids. CDR1 and CDR2 (germline): MGHDK, SYGVNS. The V end lost 1 base, the J end lost 0 bases, and 3 bases lay between the germline ends. As DNA, the CDR3 is TGTGCCAGCAGTGAATGGGTGAACACTGAAGCTTTCTTT. As protein: CASSEWVNTEAFF. Using reference TRBV25-1 and TRBJ1-1 for the parts outside the CDR3, the full variable domain is EADIYQTPRYLVIGTGKKITLECSQTMGHDKMYWYQQDPGMELHLIHYSYGVNSTEKGDLSSESTVSRIRTEHFPLTLESARPSHTSQYLCASSEWVNTEAFFGQGTRLTVV.

This chain uses TRBV6-4 with TRBJ2-7, with D tentatively TRBD1 (5 bases). Germline V gene lookup returns CDR1 MRHNA and CDR2 SNTAGT. The CDR3 contains 12 residues. The V end was cut by 11 bases, the J end by 0 bases, with 11 bases between. The CDR3 bases are TGTGCCCCTAGGCAGGGCTCCTACGAGCAGTACTTC. Translating it yields CAPRQGSYEQYF.

V usage is TRBV6-5 and J usage is TRBJ2-5; D is uncertain. The CDR3 totals 14 residues. Trimming removed 5 bases at V and 2 bases at J, with 12 bases between. Germline-derived CDR1 and CDR2 are MNHEY and SVGAGI. The CDR3 bases are TGTGCCAGCAGTCCGATTTGGGGACAAGAGACCCAGTACTTC. Its translation: CASSPIWGQETQYF.

V gene TRBV6-4 combines with J gene TRBJ2-2; 7 bases are shared with TRBD2. The CDR3 is 15 amino acids. The V segment lost 5 bases and the J segment 4 bases; nucleotides outside the gene matches: 7. The germline V gene encodes CDR1 MRHNA and CDR2 SNTAGT. The CDR3: CASSPNSGTTGELFF. CDR3 DNA sequence: TGTGCCAGCAGTCCCAACAGCGGGACCACCGGGGAGCTGTTTTTT.